This T cell receptor (beta chain) is from a study of T cells in Graves' hyperthyroidism and ophthalmopathy. CDR1 is MNHEY, CDR2 SVGAGI, per germline. The CDR3 covers 17 residues. J was trimmed by 5 bases and V by 0 bases; bases with no gene match: 9. Amplified regions were TCR beta CDR3 sequences from RNA transcripts. TCR CDR3 underwent first-round RT-PCR with the HTBI primer set. MiXCR, run by TCRdb on the multiplex PCR reads, gives a single entry per CDR3 protein. The table lists more than 550,000 distinct CDR3 sequences, around 15% of them singletons. For this clonotype: Antigen specificity is unknown.

No progression to ophthalmopathy during 18 months of follow-up defined stable disease. The hyperthyroidism patients had all been newly diagnosed, and their disease duration was under 2 months. Their ages ranged from 18 to 65 years. Regarding the study as a whole: Ophthalmopathy cases were set apart from stable hyperthyroidism by a 13 V-J model. Blood also showed most of the thyroid clonotypes that were expanded above 0.001.

Specimen: blood. The chain links TRBV6-5 to TRBJ2-3, with 9 bases lining up with TRBD1. The TCR was taken from a man aged 50 to 60 with Graves' hyperthyroidism. Here the CDR3 DNA reads TGTGCCAGCAGTTACTCGGGACAGGGTAGCTATTTAGATACGCAGTATTTT. It specifies CASSYSGQGSYLDTQYF.